The 21 T cell receptor beta chains listed next were all sequenced from one sample in a study of cytomegalovirus exposure and HLA in healthy donors. Here immunoSEQ multiplex PCR was the method, and the copy in TCRdb shows in-frame clones only, minus some. This table has fewer than 200,000 clones, around 85% appearing once. The material sequenced was PBMCs. Source of these receptors: a man aged 18 to 35 in good health and CMV-seropositive.

The chain carries TRBV5-1 and TRBJ2-7, with 8 bases lining up with TRBD1. The germline V gene encodes CDR1 SGHRS and CDR2 YFSETQ. The CDR3 is 13 residues long. The V and J ends lost 0 bases and 5 bases, in that order; junction bases with no gene match: 1. This CDR3 reads CASSLDRGDEQYF. The DNA for the CDR3 is TGCGCCAGCAGCTTGGACAGGGGGGACGAGCAGTACTTC.

The V call is TRBV28, the J call TRBJ2-7, with D unclear. Between the trimmed V and J ends, which lost 7 bases and 3 bases, there was a span of 13 bases. CDR1 is MDHEN and CDR2 is SYDVKM in the germline V gene. There are 13 residues in the CDR3. The CDR3 DNA reads TGTGCCAGCAATTTGATTCGAGGCTACGAGCAGTACTTC. Amino acid sequence: CASNLIRGYEQYF.

This chain connects TRBV6-5 to TRBJ1-3, with D possibly TRBD1 on 5 matching bases. This CDR3 has 15 amino acids. V shed 6 bases and J shed 0 bases, with 12 bases lying between them. The V gene's germline CDR1 is MNHEY and CDR2 SVGAGI. The CDR3 spells CASRPDTYSGNTIYF. The CDR3 DNA sequence: TGTGCCAGCAGGCCGGACACTTACTCTGGAAACACCATATATTTT.

CDR3: CASKGGGSYEQYF. The CDR3 region has the DNA TGTGCCAGCAAAGGGGGCGGCTCCTACGAGCAGTACTTC. The chain links TRBV28 to TRBJ2-7; 7 nucleotides agree with TRBD1. The trim removed 7 bases at V and 0 bases at J, leaving 3 bases unmatched. The CDR3 has 13 residues. Germline CDR1 and CDR2: MDHEN and SYDVKM.

This sequence joins TRBV6-9 and TRBJ1-3; D is perhaps TRBD1 (6 bases). Germline V gene lookup returns CDR1 MNHGY and CDR2 SVAAGI. The V gene lost 10 bases and the J gene lost 1 base, with 14 bases spanning the gap. The CDR3 sequence is 14 residues long. The chain's CDR3 is CATQTGLSGNTIYF. The DNA of the CDR3 is TGTGCCACCCAAACAGGGCTTTCTGGAAACACCATATATTTT.

The chain has TRBV19 and TRBJ1-2; D remains unclear. CDR3 length: 16 amino acids. With 5 bases removed from V and 0 bases from J, the gap between germline ends came to 16 bases. Germline lookup yields CDR1 LNHDA and CDR2 SQIVND (reference sequence). The CDR3 sequence: CASSLGGVFSNYGYTF. The CDR3 DNA reads as TGTGCCAGTAGTCTCGGCGGGGTCTTTTCTAACTATGGCTACACCTTC.

The J gene is TRBJ1-1, the V gene TRBV12-2; the tabulated D call, TRBD1, remains unverified against the DNA. TRBV12-2 is reported as a pseudogene. This CDR3 contains 14 residues. The CDR3 coding sequence is TGTGCAAGGGGGGAACAGGGGTTGGGCACTGAAGCTTTCTTT. The encoded protein is CARGEQGLGTEAFF.

The rearrangement links TRBV6-5 to TRBJ1-5, with D unresolved. Between the trimmed V and J ends, which lost 2 bases and 6 bases, there was a span of 11 bases. The CDR3 runs to 14 residues. From germline, CDR1 is MNHEY and CDR2 SVGAGI. CDR3 DNA sequence: TGTGCCAGCAGTTACGCCGGGGATACTCAGCCCCAGCATTTT. Amino acid sequence: CASSYAGDTQPQHF.

The chain employs TRBV28 and TRBJ1-2; D unclear. Trimming left V 6 bases short and J 1 base short, with 21 bases between. In germline, CDR1 is MDHEN, CDR2 SYDVKM. The CDR3 is 17 residues long. This chain's CDR3 is CASSQEGMIFYNYGYTF. Written as DNA, the CDR3 is TGTGCCAGCAGCCAGGAGGGCATGATTTTTTATAACTATGGCTACACCTTC.

The gene calls are TRBV5-1 and TRBJ1-1, with D possibly matching TRBD1 (5 bases). The germline CDR1 and CDR2 sequences are SGHRS and YFSETQ. This CDR3 has 14 residues. The V and J ends lost 1 base and 3 bases respectively, with 10 bases between them. Written as DNA, the CDR3 is TGCGCCAGCAGCTTGTGGGGCTGGGACACTGAAGCTTTCTTT. This sequence encodes CASSLWGWDTEAFF.

This sequence joins TRBV10-3 and TRBJ2-6; 8 nucleotides align to TRBD1. This CDR3 is 17 amino acids long. Germline V lookup: CDR1 ENHRY, CDR2 SYGVKD. After removal of 5 bases from V and 0 bases from J, the junction contained 6 bases not matched to a gene. CDR3 residues: CAISSRGPASGANVLTF. Here the CDR3 DNA reads TGTGCCATCAGTTCCAGGGGGCCCGCCTCTGGGGCCAACGTCCTGACTTTC.

The V call is TRBV2, the J call TRBJ2-2; TRBD2 is a possible D gene (6 bases). The CDR3 sequence is 16 residues long. Trimming removed 7 bases at V and 2 bases at J, with 17 bases between. CDR1 SNHLY and CDR2 FYNNEI come from the germline V gene. The CDR3 here is CASKVTLADNTGELFF. The CDR3 DNA reads TGTGCCAGCAAGGTCACGTTAGCGGACAACACCGGGGAGCTGTTTTTT.

The CDR3 sequence is CASSTTPTGSSSYEQYF. CDR3 sequence (DNA): TGCGCCAGCAGCACGACCCCGACAGGGTCGAGCTCCTACGAGCAGTACTTC. The gene calls are TRBV5-1 and TRBJ2-7; 7 bases are shared with TRBD1. V lost 4 bases to trimming and J lost 0 bases; unmatched junction nucleotides: 13. CDR1 and CDR2 from the germline V gene are SGHRS and YFSETQ. The length of the CDR3 is 17 residues.

This clone has just a few counts. This chain links TRBV5-6 with TRBJ1-1; D not resolved. The CDR3 runs to 14 residues. The V end lost 4 bases, the J end lost 2 bases, and 12 bases lay between the germline ends. From germline, CDR1 is SGHDT and CDR2 YYEEEE. The CDR3 protein is CASSLWAFNTEAFF. In nucleotides, the CDR3 is TGTGCCAGCAGCCTCTGGGCATTCAACACTGAAGCTTTCTTT.

The chain links TRBV29-1 to TRBJ1-1; TRBD1 agrees at 9 bases. This CDR3 has 14 amino acids. CDR1 is SQVTM, CDR2 ANQGSEA, per germline. V lost 3 bases and J lost 4; bases outside the gene matches: 6. The CDR3 sequence: CSVEWDRARTEAFF. CDR3 nucleotides: TGCAGCGTTGAGTGGGACAGGGCTCGCACTGAAGCTTTCTTT.

CDR3 sequence reads: CASSLEELNQPQHF. DNA for the CDR3: TGTGCCAGCAGTTTGGAGGAGTTGAATCAGCCCCAGCATTTT. The chain joins TRBV28 to TRBJ1-5; D remains unclear. This CDR3 is 14 amino acids long. Germline V gene sequence: CDR1 MDHEN, CDR2 SYDVKM. The V end lost 3 bases, the J end lost 4 bases, and 10 bases lay between the germline ends. Full variable domain (missing parts from reference TRBV28 and TRBJ1-5): DVKVTQSSRYLVKRTGEKVFLECVQDMDHENMFWYRQDPGLGLRLIYFSYDVKMKEKGDIPEGYSVSREKKERFSLILESASTNQTSMYLCASSLEELNQPQHFGDGTRLSIL.

This sequence joins TRBV19 and TRBJ2-7; TRBD1 matches at 7 bases. Germline CDR1 and CDR2: LNHDA and SQIVND (reference sequence). The CDR3 covers 14 residues. V lost 9 bases, J lost 4 bases, and 12 bases stayed unmatched. The CDR3 DNA reads as TGTGCCAGAGGTAGCAAGTACAGGGGATACGAGCAGTACTTC. As protein: CARGSKYRGYEQYF.

The V gene is TRBV28, the J gene TRBJ2-7, with D maybe TRBD2 (6 bases). From germline, CDR1 is MDHEN and CDR2 SYDVKM. CDR3 length: 13 residues. The V and J ends lost 8 bases and 1 base respectively, with 12 bases between them. Here the CDR3 DNA reads TGTGCCAGCGGCCTCGGAGGGTCCTACGAGCAGTACTTC. This gives the protein CASGLGGSYEQYF.

This clone appeared a single time. The chain links TRBV19 to TRBJ2-4; weak D call: TRBD1 (6 bases). Trimming took 5 bases from V and 9 from J, leaving 20 bases between them. The CDR3 extends over 15 amino acids. Germline loops: CDR1 LNHDA, CDR2 SQIVND (reference sequence). CDR3 nucleotides: TGTGCCAGTAGTGCCCTTCGACAGGATTCATCCATTCAGTACTTC. Residues: CASSALRQDSSIQYF.

The chain links TRBV5-1 to TRBJ2-2; the match to TRBD1 covers 7 bases. Germline V lookup: CDR1 SGHRS, CDR2 YFSETQ. This CDR3 contains 14 residues. The V segment lost 0 bases and the J segment 7 bases; nucleotides outside the gene matches: 3. The CDR3 loop reads CASSLEGAGGELFF. DNA of the CDR3: TGCGCCAGCAGCTTGGAGGGGGCCGGCGGGGAGCTGTTTTTT.

This clone has only a few counts. The chain combines TRBV6-1 with TRBJ2-7, with 8 bases identical to TRBD1. Germline V gene sequence: CDR1 MNHNS, CDR2 SASEGT. This CDR3 has 12 residues. With 4 bases clipped from V and 5 bases from J, the junction kept 1 base outside the gene matches. CDR3: CASSADRDEQYF. CDR3 bases: TGTGCCAGCAGTGCGGACAGGGACGAGCAGTACTTC.